A selection of T cell receptor beta chains follows, all from one sample in a study of PD-1 blockade in classical Hodgkin lymphoma. TCRdb's table, derived via immunoSEQ multiplex PCR, lists solely in-frame clones and lacks some. The sample records tens of thousands of clones, just over 90% being singletons. The starting material was peripheral blood mononuclear cells (PBMCs), obtained before the fourth cycle of nivolumab. The receptors here all came from a human donor with classical Hodgkin lymphoma. Both conserved end residues are trimmed from each CDR3.

j_gene: TRBJ1-1; v_gene: TRBV29-1; CDR3aa: SVGHHRVDTEAF
j_gene: TRBJ2-7; v_gene: TRBV21-1; CDR3aa: ASPDRGSYEQY
j_gene: TRBJ1-1; v_gene: TRBV19; CDR3aa: ASSIGQGRTEAF
j_gene: TRBJ2-5; v_gene: TRBV7-9; CDR3aa: ASSPRTGWAQETQY
j_gene: TRBJ1-5; v_gene: TRBV19; CDR3aa: ASSWAVNQPQH
j_gene: TRBJ2-5; v_gene: TRBV13; CDR3aa: ASSLSAVETQY
j_gene: TRBJ2-3; v_gene: TRBV4-2; CDR3aa: ASSQGVEGILSSTDTQY
j_gene: TRBJ2-3; v_gene: TRBV11-3; CDR3aa: ASSPSSGRWDTQY
j_gene: TRBJ2-6; v_gene: TRBV28; CDR3aa: ASSLTGSGANVLT
j_gene: TRBJ1-4; v_gene: TRBV30; CDR3aa: AWMPSEALSWEKLF
j_gene: TRBJ2-3; v_gene: TRBV18; CDR3aa: ASSPAAGGEDTQY
j_gene: TRBJ2-1; v_gene: TRBV19; CDR3aa: ASSIVASGGAHEQF
j_gene: TRBJ1-1; v_gene: TRBV2; CDR3aa: ASSAEMNTEAF
j_gene: TRBJ1-4; v_gene: TRBV9; CDR3aa: ASSAPNQGEKLF
j_gene: TRBJ2-2; v_gene: TRBV7-9; CDR3aa: ASSLTGNTGELF
j_gene: NA; v_gene: TRBV11-1; CDR3aa: ASSLALTYEQY
j_gene: TRBJ2-7; v_gene: TRBV19; CDR3aa: ASSIDRTYEQY
j_gene: TRBJ2-2; v_gene: TRBV4-3; CDR3aa: ASSPLVRSGELF
j_gene: TRBJ2-7; v_gene: TRBV7-9; CDR3aa: ASSLATAYEQY
j_gene: TRBJ1-2; v_gene: TRBV4-3; CDR3aa: ASSQEAAMGGYT
j_gene: TRBJ2-1; v_gene: TRBV9; CDR3aa: ASSVAARHPNNEQF
j_gene: TRBJ2-7; v_gene: TRBV19; CDR3aa: ASSFKESAYEQY
j_gene: TRBJ2-7; v_gene: TRBV30; CDR3aa: AWSSRAREYEQY
j_gene: TRBJ1-4; v_gene: TRBV19; CDR3aa: ASSRGATNEKLF
j_gene: TRBJ2-2; v_gene: TRBV7-2; CDR3aa: ASSLEGIGTGELF
j_gene: TRBJ2-7; v_gene: TRBV7-9; CDR3aa: ASSLPAGTGLYEQY
j_gene: TRBJ2-5; v_gene: TRBV30; CDR3aa: AWSYGGKGETQY
j_gene: TRBJ2-1; v_gene: TRBV10-3; CDR3aa: AISESSGLYNEQF
j_gene: TRBJ1-1; v_gene: TRBV29-1; CDR3aa: SVGLDRGPGAF
j_gene: TRBJ1-4; v_gene: TRBV4-3; CDR3aa: ASSQARAVHEKLF
j_gene: TRBJ1-1; v_gene: TRBV29-1; CDR3aa: SVREATAF
j_gene: TRBJ2-7; v_gene: TRBV12-5; CDR3aa: ASGLVSGGLAYEQY
j_gene: TRBJ1-5; v_gene: TRBV7-2; CDR3aa: ASSSRGGGLSNQPQH
j_gene: TRBJ1-1; v_gene: TRBV11-2; CDR3aa: ASSQLLMNTEAF
j_gene: TRBJ2-2; v_gene: TRBV7-9; CDR3aa: ASSPRTSGTGELF
j_gene: TRBJ2-5; v_gene: TRBV30; CDR3aa: AWIPNGETQY
j_gene: TRBJ2-7; v_gene: TRBV10-3; CDR3aa: AISDPDRDRGEQY
j_gene: NA; v_gene: TRBV4-2; CDR3aa: ASSYRRQGLDEQY
j_gene: TRBJ1-5; v_gene: TRBV30; CDR3aa: AWSGFAANQPQH
j_gene: TRBJ1-2; v_gene: TRBV2; CDR3aa: ASLRGTEGNYGYT
j_gene: TRBJ2-1; v_gene: TRBV28; CDR3aa: ASSLLQRTNNEQF